The sequence of this T cell receptor beta chain was determined in a study of prognosis after radiotherapy for stage I lung cancer. Study summary: Fourteen of the patients were found to have newly diagnosed primary stage I lung tumors, and about 5 were living with oligometastatic NSCLC after surgical resection of the primary tumor. Study findings and constraints: Lower Shannon entropy after stereotactic body radiation therapy was observed in patients who went on to develop distant metastases. Median unique TCR clone counts of around 10,000 versus 6,900 showed a fall after stereotactic body radiation therapy.

The sample holds many counts of this clonotype. Its matching antigen is unknown. Amplification of the TCR beta CDR3 (from genomic DNA) was done by two-round multiplex PCR. Primers specific to each TRBV and TRBJ gene were used in first-round PCR. Each CDR3 protein is one row after TCRdb ran MiXCR on the multiplex PCR reads. There are nearly 35,000 distinct CDR3 sequences in the sample; approximately 35% occur only once, and roughly a quarter lies in the top ten. Germline CDR1 WSHSY, CDR2 SAAADI. CDR3 length equals 15 residues. Germline trimming cut 4 bases from V and 2 bases from J; bases unmatched to any gene: 2.

The TCR sequence derives from a donor aged 50 or older with non-small cell lung cancer. The rearrangement joins TRBV10-2 to TRBJ1-6; 7 bases agree with TRBD1. The sequencing here drew on PBMCs, taken before or after stereotactic body radiation therapy (not recorded which). CDR3 nucleotides: TGCGCCAGCAGTGGACAGGGAACCTATAATTCACCCCTCCACTTT. This translates into CASSGQGTYNSPLHF.